The present TCR beta chain was sequenced within a study of T-cell reconstitution after alpha-beta-depleted transplantation in children. Study-wide results and caveats: Expanded graft clones numbering several hundred reportedly gave rise to alpha-beta T cells about two months after transplant.

Library preparation (for TCRbeta) was performed with unique molecular identifiers. TCRdb reanalysed the PCR reads using MiXCR and keeps one entry per CDR3 protein. The sample consists of 450,000 to 600,000 distinct CDR3 sequences, 10% to 13% of them appearing once. V was clipped by 5 bases and J by 7 bases, with 6 bases between them. CDR1 and CDR2 (germline): MNHEY, SMNVEV (reference sequence). The length of the CDR3 is 11 residues. This clonotype was observed at least ten times. Its target is not known. The rearrangement uses TRBV27 and TRBJ2-1; D uncertain. The receptor was isolated from a child aged 2-9 years with inherited bone marrow failure, due to receive a stem cell transplant. Material: PBMCs, obtained before TCRalphabeta/CD19-depleted stem cell transplant. CDR3 bases: TGTGCCAGCAGTACTCCTAATGAGCAGTTCTTC. It encodes CASSTPNEQFF.